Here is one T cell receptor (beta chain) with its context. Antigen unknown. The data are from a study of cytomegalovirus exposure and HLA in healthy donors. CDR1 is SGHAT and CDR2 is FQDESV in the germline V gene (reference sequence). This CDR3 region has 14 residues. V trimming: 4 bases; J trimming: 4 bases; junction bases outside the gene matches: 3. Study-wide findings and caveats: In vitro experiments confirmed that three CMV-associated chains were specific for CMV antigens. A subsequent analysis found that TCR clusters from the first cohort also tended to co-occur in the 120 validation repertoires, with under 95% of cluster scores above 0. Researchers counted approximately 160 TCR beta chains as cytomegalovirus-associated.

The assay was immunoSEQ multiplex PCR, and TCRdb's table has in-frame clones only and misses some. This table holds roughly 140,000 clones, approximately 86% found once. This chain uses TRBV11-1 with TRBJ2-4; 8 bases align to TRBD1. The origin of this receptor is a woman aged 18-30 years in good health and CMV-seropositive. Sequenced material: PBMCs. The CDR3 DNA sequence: TGTGCCAGCAGCTATAGGACAGGGAAAAACATTCAGTACTTC. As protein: CASSYRTGKNIQYF.